The sequence of this T cell receptor beta chain was determined in a study of blood T cell repertoires in COVID-19. Study summary: Sites in the United States, Italy and Spain provided acute and convalescent COVID-19 samples. Sources were T cells, B-cell-depleted T cells, or PBMCs; the material itself was cDNA or gDNA.

Authors' analysis steps: Estimation of nucleated cell counts was performed using reference gene primer amplification. The table came from immunoSEQ multiplex PCR; TCRdb's copy has only in-frame clones and leaves some out. V and J calls and clone size come straight from that table; D and trimming were deduced from the DNA. The sample yields 100,000 to 150,000 clones, about 85% seen once. Trimming took 3 bases from V and 3 from J; bases not matched to a gene: 16. This CDR3 spans 18 amino acids. CDR1 and CDR2 (germline): MGHRA, YSYEKL. The rearrangement links TRBV4-1 to TRBJ1-2, with 7 bases matching TRBD1. This sequence originates from a man at least 80 years old with active or convalescent COVID-19. Sequencing was performed on peripheral blood. The CDR3 DNA reads TGCGCCAGCAGCCACCGAAATGAGACAGGGAAGTTTGACTATGGCTACACCTTC. It codes for CASSHRNETGKFDYGYTF.